This record concerns one T cell receptor beta chain sequence. The antigen is not known. PCR used 60 Vbeta primers and 13 Jbeta primers. The method was immunoSEQ multiplex PCR; TCRdb's version includes in-frame clones alone and lacks a portion of them. The table lists roughly 80,000 clones, with about 5.9% in the top ten. The data originate from a study of cytomegalovirus exposure and HLA in healthy donors. Findings of the study overall: Using a false discovery rate of 0.05, a later analysis showed that roughly 16,000 TCR beta sequences were associated with HLA alleles. Sequencing likely produced, as an artifact, a cluster of highly shared sequence variants. Presence/absence analyses assumed roughly uniform sequencing depth across donors, which may not hold. In a later analysis, productive TCRs from donors in an Asian-associated ancestry cluster reportedly carried fewer N-insertions than the cohort mean.

The TCR was taken from a girl aged 10 to 17 in good health and CMV-seropositive. The sequencing sample was made of PBMCs.

In DNA form, the CDR3 reads TGCGCCAGCAGCCACTCGGGGGGCAATTCACCCCTCCACTTT. Translating gives CASSHSGGNSPLHF. This chain joins TRBV4-3 and TRBJ1-6, with D tentatively TRBD1 (6 bases). V was trimmed by 3 bases and J by 7 bases, leaving 10 bases between them. The length of the CDR3 is 14 residues. From germline, CDR1 is LGHNA and CDR2 YSLEER.